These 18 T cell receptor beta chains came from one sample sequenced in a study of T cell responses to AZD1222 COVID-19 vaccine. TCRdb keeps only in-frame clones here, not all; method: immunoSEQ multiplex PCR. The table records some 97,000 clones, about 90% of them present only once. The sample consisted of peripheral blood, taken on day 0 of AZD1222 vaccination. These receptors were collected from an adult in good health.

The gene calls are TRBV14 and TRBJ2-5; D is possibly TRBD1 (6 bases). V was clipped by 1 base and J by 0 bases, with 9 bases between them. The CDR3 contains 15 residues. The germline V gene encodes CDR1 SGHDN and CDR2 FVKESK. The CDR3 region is CASSQGQDYQETQYF. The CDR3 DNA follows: TGTGCCAGCAGCCAAGGACAGGATTACCAAGAGACCCAGTACTTC.

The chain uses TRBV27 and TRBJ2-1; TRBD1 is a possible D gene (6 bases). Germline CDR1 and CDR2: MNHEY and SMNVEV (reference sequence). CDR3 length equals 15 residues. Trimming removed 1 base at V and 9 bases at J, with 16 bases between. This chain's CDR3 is CASSLLRTGFTEQFF. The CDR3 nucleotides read TGTGCCAGCAGTTTATTAAGAACAGGGTTTACTGAGCAGTTCTTC.

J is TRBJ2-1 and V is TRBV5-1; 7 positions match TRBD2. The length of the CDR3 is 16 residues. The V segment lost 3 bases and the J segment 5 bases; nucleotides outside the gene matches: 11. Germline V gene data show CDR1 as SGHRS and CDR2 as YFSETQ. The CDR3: CASSWNPPGLNNEQFF. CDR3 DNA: TGCGCCAGCAGCTGGAACCCACCGGGACTAAACAATGAGCAGTTCTTC.

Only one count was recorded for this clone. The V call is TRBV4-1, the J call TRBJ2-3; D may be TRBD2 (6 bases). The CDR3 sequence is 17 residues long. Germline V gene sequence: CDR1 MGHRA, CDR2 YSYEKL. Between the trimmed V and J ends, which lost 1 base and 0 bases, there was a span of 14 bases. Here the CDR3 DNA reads TGCGCCAGCAGCCAAGTGGCTGCGGGATCTAGCACAGATACGCAGTATTTT. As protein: CASSQVAAGSSTDTQYF.

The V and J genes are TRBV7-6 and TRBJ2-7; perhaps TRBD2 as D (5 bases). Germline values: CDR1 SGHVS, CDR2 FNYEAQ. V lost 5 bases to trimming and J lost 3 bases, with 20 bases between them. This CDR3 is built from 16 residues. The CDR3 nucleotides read TGTGCCAGCAGCGAGGGTGGCTCGGAAGCCTGCTACGAGCAGTACTTC. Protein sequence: CASSEGGSEACYEQYF.

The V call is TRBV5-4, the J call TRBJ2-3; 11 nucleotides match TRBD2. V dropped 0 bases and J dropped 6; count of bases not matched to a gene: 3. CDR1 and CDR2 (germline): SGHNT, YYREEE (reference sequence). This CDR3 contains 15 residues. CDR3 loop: CASSLALAGGDTQYF. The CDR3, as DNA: TGTGCCAGCAGCTTGGCCCTAGCGGGGGGCGATACGCAGTATTTT. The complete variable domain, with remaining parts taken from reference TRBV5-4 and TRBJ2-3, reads ETGVTQSPTHLIKTRGQQVTLRCSSQSGHNTVSWYQQALGQGPQFIFQYYREEENGRGNFPPRFSGLQFPNYSSELNVNALELDDSALYLCASSLALAGGDTQYFGPGTRLTVL.

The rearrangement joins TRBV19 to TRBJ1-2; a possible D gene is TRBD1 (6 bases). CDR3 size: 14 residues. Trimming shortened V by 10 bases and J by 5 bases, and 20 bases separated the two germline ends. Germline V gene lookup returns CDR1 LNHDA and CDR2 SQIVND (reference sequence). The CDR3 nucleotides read TGTGCCACCGGGCAGACAGGAGAGTTTTATGGCTACACCTTC. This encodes CATGQTGEFYGYTF.

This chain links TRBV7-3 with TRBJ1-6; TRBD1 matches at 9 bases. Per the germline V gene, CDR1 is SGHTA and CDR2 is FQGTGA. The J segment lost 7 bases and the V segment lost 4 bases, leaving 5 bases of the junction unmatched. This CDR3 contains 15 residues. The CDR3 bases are TGTGCCAGCAGCTCCTCGGGACAGGGAAATTCACCCCTCCACTTT. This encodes CASSSSGQGNSPLHF.

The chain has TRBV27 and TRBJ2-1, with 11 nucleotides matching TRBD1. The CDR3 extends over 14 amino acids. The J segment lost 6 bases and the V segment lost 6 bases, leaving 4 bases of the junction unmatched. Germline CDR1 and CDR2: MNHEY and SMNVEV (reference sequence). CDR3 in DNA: TGTGCCAGCAGGCGGACAGGGGGCGTCAATGAGCAGTTCTTC. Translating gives CASRRTGGVNEQFF.

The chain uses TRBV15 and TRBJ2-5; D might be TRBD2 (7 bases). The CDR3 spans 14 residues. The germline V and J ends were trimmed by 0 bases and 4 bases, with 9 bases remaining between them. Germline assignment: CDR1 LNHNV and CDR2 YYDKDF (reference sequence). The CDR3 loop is CATSRDRGAETQYF. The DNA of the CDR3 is TGTGCCACCAGCAGAGATCGGGGGGCAGAGACCCAGTACTTC.

CDR3 residues: CASSLGTGENSPLHF. In nucleotides, the CDR3 is TGTGCCAGCAGCTTAGGGACAGGGGAGAATTCACCCCTCCACTTT. The V call is TRBV7-9, the J call TRBJ1-6, with 9 nucleotides matching TRBD1. Trimming at V came to 1 base and at J to 7 bases, leaving 2 bases not matched to a gene. CDR3 length equals 15 residues. Germline V gene lookup returns CDR1 SEHNR and CDR2 FQNEAQ (reference sequence). Complete variable domain (other parts from reference TRBV7-9 and TRBJ1-6): DTGVSQNPRHKITKRGQNVTFRCDPISEHNRLYWYRQTLGQGPEFLTYFQNEAQLEKSRLLSDRFSAERPKGSFSTLEIQRTEQGDSAMYLCASSLGTGENSPLHFGNGTRLTVT.

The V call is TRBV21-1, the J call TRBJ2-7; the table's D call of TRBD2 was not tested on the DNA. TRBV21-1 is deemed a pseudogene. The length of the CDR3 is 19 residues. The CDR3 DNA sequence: TGTGCCAGCAACCTAACCGGGACTAGCGGGAGGGCCAGTTCCTACGAGCAGTACTTC. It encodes CASNLTGTSGRASSYEQYF.

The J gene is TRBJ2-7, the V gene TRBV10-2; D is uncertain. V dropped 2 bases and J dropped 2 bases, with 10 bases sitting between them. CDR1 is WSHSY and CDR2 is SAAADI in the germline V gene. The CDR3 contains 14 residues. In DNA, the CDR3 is TGCGCCAGCAGTGAGACGGGTGACCCCTACGAGCAGTACTTC. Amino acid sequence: CASSETGDPYEQYF.

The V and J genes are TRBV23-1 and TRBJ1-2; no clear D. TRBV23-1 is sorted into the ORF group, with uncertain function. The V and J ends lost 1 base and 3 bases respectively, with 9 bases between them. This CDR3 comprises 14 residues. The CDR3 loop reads CASSQFQVDYGYTF. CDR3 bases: TGCGCCAGCAGTCAATTTCAAGTGGACTATGGCTACACCTTC.

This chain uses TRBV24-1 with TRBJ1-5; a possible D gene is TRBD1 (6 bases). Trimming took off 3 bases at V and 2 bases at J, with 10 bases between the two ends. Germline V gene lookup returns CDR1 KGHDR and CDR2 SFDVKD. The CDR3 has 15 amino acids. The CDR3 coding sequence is TGTGCCACCAGTGATCCACAGGGAGGCAATCAGCCCCAGCATTTT. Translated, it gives CATSDPQGGNQPQHF.

The CDR3 here is CASSAGDFTEAFF. CDR3 bases: TGTGCCAGCAGCGCGGGGGATTTCACTGAAGCTTTCTTT. V is TRBV9 and J is TRBJ1-1; D perhaps matches TRBD1 (5 bases). V lost 3 bases, J lost 4 bases, and 10 bases lay in between. The CDR3 consists of 13 residues. Germline V gene data show CDR1 as SGDLS and CDR2 as YYNGEE.

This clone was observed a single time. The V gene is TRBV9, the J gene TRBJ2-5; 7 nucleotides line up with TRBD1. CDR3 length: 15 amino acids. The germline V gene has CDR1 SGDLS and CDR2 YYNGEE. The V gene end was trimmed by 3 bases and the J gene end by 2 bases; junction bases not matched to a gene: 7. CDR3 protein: CASSGGGRGQETQYF. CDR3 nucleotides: TGTGCCAGCAGCGGAGGGGGCAGGGGGCAAGAGACCCAGTACTTC.

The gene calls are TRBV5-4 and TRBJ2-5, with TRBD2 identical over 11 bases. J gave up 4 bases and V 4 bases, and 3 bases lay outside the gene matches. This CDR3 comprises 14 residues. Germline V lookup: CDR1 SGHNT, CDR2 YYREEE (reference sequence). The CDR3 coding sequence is TGTGCCAGCAGCCGGGGACTAGCGGCAGAGACCCAGTACTTC. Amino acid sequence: CASSRGLAAETQYF.